Below, one T cell receptor beta chain is given with its context. As yet, its antigen is unknown. This sample was taken from a study of blood T cells in healthy people across ages. Overall study results and limits: From one million sequenced T cells, diversity estimates were lower bounds. Per-million-T-cell TCR beta diversity fell roughly linearly with age. PBMCs left unsorted prevented a conclusive naive versus antigen-experienced comparison.

Combining a sample-barcoded 5' primer with a J-beta primer mix, a second PCR ran for roughly 7 to 11 cycles. Each cDNA molecule carried a tag from a template-switch adaptor that contained 12 random nucleotides. TCRdb analysed the 5' RACE reads with MiXCR anew, one entry per CDR3 protein. The sample carries about 1.4 million distinct CDR3 sequences, roughly 64% recorded once. This CDR3 comprises 15 residues. V shed 3 bases and J 9 bases; nucleotides not matched to a gene: 4. Per germline, CDR1 SGHTA and CDR2 FQGNSA. The genes are TRBV7-2 and TRBJ2-1, with 14 bases aligning to TRBD2. This TCR derives from a man younger than 35 in good health. Sequencing was performed on blood. CDR3 DNA: TGTGCCAGCAGCTTGGGACTAGCGGGGGATGTTGAGCAGTTCTTC. The encoded protein is CASSLGLAGDVEQFF.